This TCR beta chain appears in the sequencing data of a study of cytomegalovirus exposure and HLA in healthy donors. Study-level points and caveats: In a later analysis, TCR association rates varied by HLA locus: DRB1 most, HLA-C fewest. Later analysis identified several of the most significant clusters that appeared linked to common viral pathogens.

In the PCR, 60 Vbeta and 13 Jbeta primers were used. Profiling relied on immunoSEQ multiplex PCR, and the TCRdb table lists in-frame clones only, not all of them. In the table there are 60,000 to 80,000 clones, 60% to 80% of which are singletons. The germline gives CDR1 SQVTM, CDR2 ANQGSEA. Trimming stripped 2 bases from V and 8 bases from J, with 10 bases between. The CDR3 length is 12 residues. Concerning this clone itself: Its antigen is not known.

The sample comprised PBMCs. The sequence came from a girl under 18 in good health and CMV-seropositive. The chain employs TRBV29-1 and TRBJ2-1, with D perhaps matching TRBD2 (5 bases). The CDR3 loop reads CSVEKRADEQFF. The CDR3 DNA is TGCAGCGTTGAAAAGAGGGCGGATGAGCAGTTCTTC.